The rows below give T cell receptor beta chains drawn from one sample of a study of long-term antiretroviral therapy in people with HIV. The table came from immunoSEQ multiplex PCR; TCRdb's copy has only in-frame clones and leaves some out. This sample has approximately 25,000 clones, with about 84% found just once. The sequencing used unsorted PBMCs, collected 4.7 to 5 years after starting antiretroviral therapy. Every receptor here comes from a man aged 35-49 years with HIV. Each CDR3 is given with its conserved first and last residue. Fields, in order: clone size, V gene, J gene, D gene, CDR3 protein, CDR3 DNA. The D gene is left open where the match is weak. Not every row has a clone size; where given, it reads once, few, many or a size class.

NA	TRBV5-4	TRBJ2-3	TRBD2	CASSSGLASTDTQYF	TGTGCCAGCAGCTCGGGACTAGCGAGCACAGATACGCAGTATTTT
NA	TRBV19	TRBJ2-1	TRBD1	CASSIDRGSRVNEQFF	TGTGCCAGTAGTATCGACAGGGGGTCGCGGGTGAATGAGCAGTTCTTC
NA	TRBV2	TRBJ1-4	NA	CASSEQGTGNEKLFF	TGTGCCAGCAGTGAACAGGGTACGGGTAATGAAAAACTGTTTTTT
NA	TRBV9	TRBJ2-1	TRBD2	CASSVGSGRFSSSYNEQFF	TGTGCCAGCAGCGTTGGTAGCGGGAGGTTCTCTAGCTCCTACAATGAGCAGTTCTTC
NA	TRBV7-2	TRBJ2-2	NA	CASSFPTANTGELFF	TGTGCCAGCAGCTTCCCGACAGCGAACACCGGGGAGCTGTTTTTT
once	TRBV9	TRBJ2-5	TRBD2	CASSGRLAGETQYF	TGTGCCAGCAGCGGAAGACTAGCGGGAGAGACCCAGTACTTC
NA	TRBV11-3	TRBJ2-5	TRBD1	CASSLAGGQETQYF	TGTGCCAGCAGCCTGGCAGGGGGCCAAGAGACCCAGTACTTC
NA	TRBV18	TRBJ1-2	NA	CASSPDSKYGYTF	TGTGCCAGCTCACCCGATTCTAAGTATGGCTACACCTTC
NA	TRBV28	TRBJ1-1	NA	CASIVGREAFF	TGTGCCAGCATAGTCGGTCGGGAAGCTTTCTTT
NA	TRBV4-1	TRBJ1-4	NA	CASSPTGVELFF	TGCGCCAGCAGTCCGACTGGGGTGGAACTGTTTTTT
NA	TRBV18	TRBJ1-3	NA	CASSPWQKSGNTIYF	TGTGCCAGCTCACCCTGGCAGAAATCTGGAAACACCATATATTTT
NA	TRBV30	TRBJ2-4	NA	CAWSPGISNIQYF	TGTGCCTGGAGTCCCGGGATCTCAAACATTCAGTACTTC
NA	TRBV5-1	TRBJ1-1	NA	CASSLGPNTEAFF	TGCGCCAGCAGCTTGGGCCCAAACACTGAAGCTTTCTTT
NA	TRBV7-2	TRBJ2-1	TRBD2	CASSLPLAGGSFTNEQFF	TGTGCCAGCAGCTTACCACTAGCGGGGGGCTCTTTTACCAATGAGCAGTTCTTC
NA	TRBV7-8	TRBJ1-1	NA	CASSLTLGQSTEAFF	TGTGCCAGCAGCTTAACTTTAGGACAGAGCACTGAAGCTTTCTTT
NA	TRBV29-1	TRBJ1-1	NA	CSVRLTTEAFF	TGCAGCGTCCGTTTGACCACTGAAGCTTTCTTT
NA	TRBV9	TRBJ2-7	TRBD2	CASSRGGAEQYF	TGTGCCAGCAGCCGCGGGGGGGCAGAGCAGTACTTC
once	TRBV29-1	TRBJ2-5	TRBD2	CSAAKAGGFQETQYF	TGCAGCGCCGCCAAAGCGGGAGGGTTCCAAGAGACCCAGTACTTC
few	TRBV11-2	TRBJ1-1	NA	CASSLTATEAFF	TGTGCCAGCAGCTTAACTGCCACTGAAGCTTTCTTT
few	TRBV6-5	TRBJ1-3	NA	CASSRTGDSGNTIYF	TGTGCCAGCAGTAGGACTGGGGACTCTGGAAACACCATATATTTT
NA	TRBV5-6	TRBJ1-1	NA	CASSREGVTEAFF	TGTGCCAGCAGCCGAGAGGGTGTCACTGAAGCTTTCTTT
NA	TRBV7-7	TRBJ1-4	NA	CASSLRPVGEKLFF	TGTGCCAGCAGCTTAAGGCCAGTAGGCGAAAAACTGTTTTTT
NA	TRBV5-1	TRBJ2-7	NA	CASSDNLYEQYF	TGCGCCAGCAGCGATAATTTGTACGAGCAGTACTTC
NA	TRBV5-6	TRBJ2-3	NA	CASNREVEDTQYF	TGTGCCAGCAACAGGGAGGTGGAAGATACGCAGTATTTT
NA	TRBV4-1	TRBJ2-5	TRBD1	CASSQRDRDSEETQYF	TGCGCCAGCAGCCAACGAGACCGGGACAGCGAAGAGACCCAGTACTTC
NA	TRBV6-5	TRBJ2-5	TRBD2	CASTLLAGARETQYF	TGTGCCAGCACTTTACTAGCGGGAGCTAGGGAGACCCAGTACTTC
few	TRBV10-1	TRBJ2-3	NA	CASGDTQYF	TGCGCCAGCGGAGATACGCAGTATTTT
NA	TRBV20-1	TRBJ1-1	NA	CSSEENTEAFF	TGCAGTTCAGAAGAGAACACTGAAGCTTTCTTT
NA	TRBV7-2	TRBJ2-7	NA	CASSLVTHEQYF	TGTGCCAGCAGCTTAGTCACTCACGAGCAGTACTTC
NA	TRBV18	TRBJ2-7	NA	CASSPVTGEQYF	TGTGCCAGCTCACCAGTGACGGGGGAGCAGTACTTC
once	TRBV6-1	TRBJ1-1	TRBD1	CASSARDSRKAEAFF	TGTGCCAGCAGTGCCCGGGACAGCCGAAAGGCTGAAGCTTTCTTT
NA	TRBV4-3	TRBJ2-1	NA	CASSQVGLYNEQFF	TGCGCCAGCAGCCAAGTTGGCCTCTACAATGAGCAGTTCTTC
NA	TRBV9	TRBJ2-6	TRBD1	CASSVDRGGANVLTF	TGTGCCAGCAGCGTAGACAGGGGAGGGGCCAACGTCCTGACTTTC
NA	TRBV2	TRBJ1-1	NA	CASSESGVTEAFF	TGTGCCAGCAGTGAGTCAGGGGTCACTGAAGCTTTCTTT
NA	TRBV19	TRBJ1-1	NA	CASSIWGGVTEAFF	TGTGCCAGTAGTATATGGGGAGGGGTGACTGAAGCTTTCTTT
NA	TRBV7-2	TRBJ2-5	NA	CASSPRRETQYF	TGTGCCAGCAGTCCTCGGAGAGAGACCCAGTACTTC
NA	TRBV10-3	TRBJ1-1	TRBD1	CAISTPGQGARNTEAFF	TGTGCCATCTCCACCCCGGGACAGGGGGCTAGGAACACTGAAGCTTTCTTT
NA	TRBV19	TRBJ1-1	NA	CASSIERLAGEGTEAFF	TGTGCCAGTAGTATAGAGAGATTGGCAGGAGAGGGCACTGAAGCTTTCTTT
NA	TRBV7-3	TRBJ2-6	NA	CASSPSRSGANVLTF	TGTGCCAGCAGCCCCTCTAGAAGTGGGGCCAACGTCCTGACTTTC
few	TRBV19	TRBJ1-6	NA	CASQPGTRGTPLHF	TGTGCCAGTCAGCCCGGGACGCGGGGAACACCCCTCCACTTT